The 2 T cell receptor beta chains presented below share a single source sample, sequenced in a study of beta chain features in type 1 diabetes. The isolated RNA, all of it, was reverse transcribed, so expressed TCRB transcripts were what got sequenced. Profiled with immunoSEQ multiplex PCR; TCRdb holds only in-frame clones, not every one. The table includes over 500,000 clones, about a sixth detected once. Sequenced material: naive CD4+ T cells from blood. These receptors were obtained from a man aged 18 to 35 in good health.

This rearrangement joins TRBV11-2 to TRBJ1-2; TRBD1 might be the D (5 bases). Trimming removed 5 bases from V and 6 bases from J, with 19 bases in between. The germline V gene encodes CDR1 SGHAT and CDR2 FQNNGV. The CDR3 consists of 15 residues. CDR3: CASSLRANAGNGYTF. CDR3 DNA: TGTGCCAGCAGCCTCAGGGCTAACGCTGGGAATGGCTACACCTTC. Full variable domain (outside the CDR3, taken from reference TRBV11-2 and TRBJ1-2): EAGVAQSPRYKIIEKRQSVAFWCNPISGHATLYWYQQILGQGPKLLIQFQNNGVVDDSQLPKDRFSAERLKGVDSTLKIQPAKLEDSAVYLCASSLRANAGNGYTFGSGTRLTVV.

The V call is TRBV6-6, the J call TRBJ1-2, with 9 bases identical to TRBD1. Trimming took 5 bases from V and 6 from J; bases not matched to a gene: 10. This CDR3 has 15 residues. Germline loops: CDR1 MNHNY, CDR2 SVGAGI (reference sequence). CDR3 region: CASSTSGTGKDGYTF. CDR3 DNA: TGTGCCAGCAGTACGTCCGGGACAGGGAAGGATGGCTACACCTTC.